This T cell receptor beta chain is drawn from a study of blood T cell repertoires in COVID-19. For the study at large: In each case, the material was cDNA or gDNA derived from T cells, B-cell-depleted T cells, or PBMCs.

Sequencing was performed with immunoSEQ multiplex PCR; in TCRdb, only in-frame clones are kept and a portion is missing. The table lists roughly 200,000 clones, around nine tenths of them singletons, with more than 2.5% in the top ten. The receptor was derived from a man aged 55 to 70 with acute or convalescent COVID-19. The sample comprised peripheral blood.

CDR3 in DNA: TGCAGTGCTAGTCCGGGACAGGGGAACTATGGCTACACCTTC. Translating it yields CSASPGQGNYGYTF. V and J are TRBV20-1 and TRBJ1-2, with 10 nucleotides matching TRBD1. Per the germline V gene, CDR1 is DFQATT and CDR2 is SNEGSKA (reference sequence). The J segment lost 2 bases and the V segment lost 3 bases, leaving 3 bases of the junction unmatched. This CDR3 spans 14 amino acids.